These 5 T cell receptor beta chains were sequenced from one sample in a study of T cell changes during pregnancy in multiple sclerosis. Repertoires were generated with immunoSEQ multiplex PCR, while TCRdb's copy carries only in-frame clones and drops some. This table has around 48,000 clones, almost 95% appearing once. Sequenced here: CD4+ T cells from peripheral blood mononuclear cells, sampled in the second trimester of pregnancy. These receptors all stem from a female donor in good health, enrolled as a control in a pregnancy study.

V gene TRBV18 combines with J gene TRBJ2-1; a possible D gene is TRBD2 (6 bases). The CDR3 runs to 16 residues. The germline V gene encodes CDR1 KGHSH and CDR2 LQKENI. The V gene lost 3 bases and the J gene lost 7 bases, with 19 bases spanning the gap. The CDR3 coding sequence is TGTGCCAGCTCACCGGGTTCGGCTCTGGGGGGAAATGAGCAGTTCTTC. Protein: CASSPGSALGGNEQFF.

The genes are TRBV7-4 and TRBJ2-1, with TRBD2 matching over 7 bases. CDR3 length: 16 residues. CDR1 is SGHVT and CDR2 is SQSDAQ in the germline V gene. Germline trimming cut 5 bases from V and 8 bases from J; bases unmatched to any gene: 15. In DNA form, the CDR3 reads TGTGCCAGCAGCGTCCAAAGGTGGCGGGAGCAGGATGAGCAGTTCTTC. Its protein product is CASSVQRWREQDEQFF.

The rearrangement joins TRBV19 to TRBJ2-2; D perhaps matches TRBD1 (6 bases). V was trimmed by 10 bases and J by 0 bases, leaving 18 bases between them. The CDR3 is 16 residues long. The germline V gene encodes CDR1 LNHDA and CDR2 SQIVND (reference sequence). CDR3 in amino acids: CATTQPGQTNTGELFF. Here the CDR3 DNA reads TGTGCCACTACTCAACCGGGACAAACGAACACCGGGGAGCTGTTTTTT. Using reference TRBV19 and TRBJ2-2 for the parts outside the CDR3, the full variable domain is DGGITQSPKYLFRKEGQNVTLSCEQNLNHDAMYWYRQDPGQGLRLIYYSQIVNDFQKGDIAEGYSVSREKKESFPLTVTSAQKNPTAFYLCATTQPGQTNTGELFFGEGSRLTVL.

The rearrangement joins TRBV7-8 to TRBJ1-2; 8 bases agree with TRBD1. Looked up from germline, CDR1 is SGHVS and CDR2 is FQNEAQ. The CDR3 consists of 14 residues. J gave up 3 bases and V 4 bases, and 4 bases lay outside the gene matches. Written as DNA, the CDR3 is TGTGCCAGCAGCTACCTGGACAGGGACTATGGCTACACCTTC. Protein: CASSYLDRDYGYTF.

Only one count was recorded for this clone. In DNA form, the CDR3 reads TGTGCCAGTAGTATAGGGGCTAGCGGATCCTACGAGCAGTACTTC. The encoded protein is CASSIGASGSYEQYF. The chain uses TRBV19 and TRBJ2-7, with 7 bases that match TRBD2. This CDR3 region has 15 residues. Germline V gene lookup returns CDR1 LNHDA and CDR2 SQIVND (reference sequence). The junction had 4 bases not matched to a gene; V was cut back by 1 base and J by 1 base.